A selection of T cell receptor beta chains follows, all from one sample in a study of blood T cell repertoires in COVID-19. Produced via immunoSEQ multiplex PCR; TCRdb's table is partial and in-frame only. The sample comprises roughly 230,000 clones, about four fifths of which are singletons, and 3% to 4% rests with the top ten. Sequencing was done on a sample of peripheral blood. Every receptor here comes from a woman over 75 with acute or convalescent COVID-19. CDR3s include the opening cysteine and the closing phenylalanine or tryptophan. The D gene is left open where the match is weak. Some rows mark clone size as missing; the rest say once, few, many or name a class of expanded clone.

>TRBJ2-2|few|TRBV9|-
TGTGCCAGCAGCGTAGGGGAGAACGGGGAGCTGTTTTTT
CASSVGENGELFF
>TRBJ2-2|-|TRBV7-8|TRBD2
TGTGCCAGCAGCTTATTAAGCGGGGTCGGCGGGGAGCTGTTTTTT
CASSLLSGVGGELFF
>TRBJ2-1|-|TRBV3-1/TRBV3-2|-
TGTGCCAGCAGCCAAGCCCGGGGAACAGGGAGAGACAATGAGCAGTTCTTC
CASSQARGTGRDNEQFF
>TRBJ1-6|-|TRBV9|-
TGTGCCAGCAGCGTTGAATCGACAGCTAGTTCTAATTCACCCCTCCACTTT
CASSVESTASSNSPLHF
>TRBJ1-1|-|TRBV7-3|-
TGTGCCAGCAGCGTCCTCGCGGGGGCTGAAGCTTTCTTT
CASSVLAGAEAFF
>TRBJ1-5|-|TRBV27|TRBD1
TGTGCCAGCAGCCAGGACAGGGGGTATCAGCCCCAGCATTTT
CASSQDRGYQPQHF
>TRBJ2-7|once|TRBV3-1/TRBV3-2|-
TGTGCCAGCAGCAAGGGTATGGACTTCTTTTCCTACGAGCAGTACTTC
CASSKGMDFFSYEQYF
>TRBJ1-2|-|TRBV12-5|-
TGTGCTAGTGGGATAGGGGTTTATGGCTACACCTTC
CASGIGVYGYTF
>TRBJ2-2|-|TRBV24-1|-
TGTGCCACCGGACACGAGAACACCGGGGAGCTGTTTTTT
CATGHENTGELFF
>TRBJ2-1|few|TRBV6-2/TRBV6-3|TRBD2
TGTGCCAGCAGTTACAGGACTAGCGGGGGGCCAAGCTCCTACAATGAGCAGTTCTTC
CASSYRTSGGPSSYNEQFF
>TRBJ2-7|-|TRBV5-1|TRBD1
TGCGCCAGCAGCTTGGAGGGGGCCCCCTGGGACGAGCAGTACTTC
CASSLEGAPWDEQYF
>TRBJ2-7|-|TRBV7-2|TRBD2
TGTGCCAGCAGACAGACTAGCGGGGCCTACGAGCAGTACTTC
CASRQTSGAYEQYF
>TRBJ2-5|-|TRBV6-5|-
TGTGCCAGCAGGTATACAGGGGCCGGAGGGGAGACCCAGTACTTC
CASRYTGAGGETQYF
>TRBJ2-2|-|TRBV27|TRBD2
TGTGCCAGCAGCAGACTAGCGGGGGGGCCGATGACCGGGGAGCTGTTTTTT
CASSRLAGGPMTGELFF
>TRBJ2-3|-|TRBV7-3|-
TGTGCCAGCAGCTTATCCCAGGCAGATACGCAGTATTTT
CASSLSQADTQYF
>TRBJ1-2|-|TRBV6-5|-
TGTGCCAGCAGTTACTCGGTAGAGCCAGGCTTTGGCTACACCTTC
CASSYSVEPGFGYTF
>TRBJ1-2|-|TRBV11-2|-
TGTGCCAGCAGCAGCACAGGTGACTATGGCTACACCTTC
CASSSTGDYGYTF
>TRBJ1-2|few|TRBV5-6|-
TGTGCCAGCAGCTTGGGTAGGAGGCAGGCCCCCTATGGCTACACCTTC
CASSLGRRQAPYGYTF
>TRBJ2-5|-|TRBV19|-
TGTGCCAGTAGTATTTCCCCGGTCCTCCCGACGGGGGAGACCCAGTACTTC
CASSISPVLPTGETQYF
>TRBJ2-5|-|TRBV5-1|-
TGCGCCAGCAGCCCGACGGGAGTCGGCGAAGAGACCCAGTACTTC
CASSPTGVGEETQYF
>TRBJ2-2|-|TRBV27|-
TGTGCCAGCAGTTTATCTGGTCTAGGAGGGGAGCTGTTTTTT
CASSLSGLGGELFF
>TRBJ1-3|once|TRBV4-1|-
TGCGCCAGCAGCCCCGGAGAGAGCTCTGGAAACACCATATATTTT
CASSPGESSGNTIYF